A single T cell receptor (beta chain) is shown here with its context. The antigen it binds to is not known. No much larger clone exists at a distance of one base, and base qualities are not known. TCRbeta CDR3 regions were amplified from genomic DNA by means of the immunoSEQ Assay, a bias-controlled multiplex PCR. Under the source paper's analysis protocol: The number of nucleated cells in each sample was estimated by amplification of reference gene primers within the assay. To quantify the absolute abundance of each unique TCRbeta CDR3 rearrangement, sequence reads were collapsed and filtered. For each sample, productive Simpson clonality was calculated by taking the square root of Simpson's diversity index across productive rearrangements. TCRdb stores this immuneACCESS table with in-frame sequences only. Part of the clones is absent; in the studies checked, under half of the shortfall reflects unresolved V genes, and no reason is known for the rest. V and J calls and clone size are copied from that table; D and trimming were computed from the DNA. The sample table lists 70,000 to 90,000 clones, almost 85% of them with a count of one. The ten biggest clones cover around 9.6% of the sample.

These data come from a study of blood T cell repertoires in COVID-19 (dated by TCRdb to about 2020). For the study in its entirety: Samples from collaborators originated in the United States, Italy and Spain and spanned both the acute and convalescent phases of COVID-19. The repertoires were released in a freely available public database meant as a resource for research on the immune response to SARS-CoV-2. Where available, HLA class I and class II types were obtained from metadata supplied by the sample provider rather than from assay-based typing. The prospective study material was composed of cDNA or gDNA derived from T cells, B-cell-depleted T cells, or PBMCs. The dataset comprised deeply sampled blood TCRbeta repertoires from subjects exposed to, actively infected with, or recovered from COVID-19. The samples were drawn from two sources: the first 160 participants of the ongoing ImmuneRACE study, and fewer than 1,500 subjects contributed by 6 global collaborators. A de-identified subject ID, COVID-19 status, age in years and sex were almost always included in the sample metadata. The paper's findings and limits, for the study overall: The amount of clinical and demographic metadata varied by source and participant and was provided uncurated.

One collaborating source in Seattle enrolled patients while the patients were actively infected and followed the patients over time throughout the course of disease. Each collaborating institution followed its own protocols to collect whole blood in K2EDTA tubes. For TCRbeta analysis, collaborator samples were shipped as frozen whole blood, as isolated PBMCs, or as DNA extracted from either sample type. Trimming takes 4 bases off V and 4 bases off J; junction bases not matched to a gene: 4. Its CDR3 holds 16 amino acids, cysteine through phenylalanine. Only the CDR3 DNA stays, 48 bases, in frame from base 1. CDR1 and CDR2 are drawn from the germline V gene: SGHTA, FQGNSA.

The sequence was obtained from a middle-aged man with COVID-19, enrolled during active disease. Sample: peripheral blood. Recombination joined TRBV7-2 with TRBJ2-5, with 15 central nucleotides matching TRBD2. The bases read TGTGCCAGCAGCTCCCGGACTAGCGGGAGGGGAGAGACCCAGTACTTC. This yields the protein CASSSRTSGRGETQYF.